The present T cell receptor beta chain was sequenced within a study of naive and memory T cell subsets. Study results and limitations: Naive and memory subsets had different power law exponents for TCR abundance.

This clonotype has ten or more counts. Its specificity is unknown. Both TRBC1 and TRBC2 were covered by a beta constant-region primer of two equimolar oligonucleotides. Nested alpha and beta constant-region primers with the SP2 primer drove four PCR rounds on ligated cDNA. Using its own MiXCR run on the UMI-ligation and nested PCR reads, TCRdb lists one record per CDR3 protein. The top ten hold 22% of the sample, which has tens of thousands of distinct CDR3 sequences, over 7% seen once. Germline CDR1 is MNHNY and CDR2 is SVGAGI (reference sequence). This CDR3 has 14 amino acids. J lost 5 bases, V lost 6 bases, and 6 bases had no gene match.

Source material: central memory CD8+ T cells from blood. The V and J genes are TRBV6-6 and TRBJ2-2; 7 bases are shared with TRBD1. This clonotype originated in a human donor in good health. For the CDR3, the DNA is TGTGCCAGCAGCCAGGGGACAGAGACCGGGGAGCTGTTTTTT. It is translated as CASSQGTETGELFF.